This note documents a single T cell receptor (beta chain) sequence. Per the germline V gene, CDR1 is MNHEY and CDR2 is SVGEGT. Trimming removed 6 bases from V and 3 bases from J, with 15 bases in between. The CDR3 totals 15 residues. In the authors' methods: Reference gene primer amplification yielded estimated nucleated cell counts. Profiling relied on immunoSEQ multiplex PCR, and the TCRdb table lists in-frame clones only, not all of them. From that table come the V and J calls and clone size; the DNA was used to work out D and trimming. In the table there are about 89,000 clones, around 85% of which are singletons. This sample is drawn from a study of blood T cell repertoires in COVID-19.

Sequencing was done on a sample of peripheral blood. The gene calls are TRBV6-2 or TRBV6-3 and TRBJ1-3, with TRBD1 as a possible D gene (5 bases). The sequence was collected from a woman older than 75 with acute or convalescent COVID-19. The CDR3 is CASRPGRDLGNTIYF. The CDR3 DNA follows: TGTGCCAGCAGACCTGGGAGGGACCTTGGAAACACCATATATTTT.